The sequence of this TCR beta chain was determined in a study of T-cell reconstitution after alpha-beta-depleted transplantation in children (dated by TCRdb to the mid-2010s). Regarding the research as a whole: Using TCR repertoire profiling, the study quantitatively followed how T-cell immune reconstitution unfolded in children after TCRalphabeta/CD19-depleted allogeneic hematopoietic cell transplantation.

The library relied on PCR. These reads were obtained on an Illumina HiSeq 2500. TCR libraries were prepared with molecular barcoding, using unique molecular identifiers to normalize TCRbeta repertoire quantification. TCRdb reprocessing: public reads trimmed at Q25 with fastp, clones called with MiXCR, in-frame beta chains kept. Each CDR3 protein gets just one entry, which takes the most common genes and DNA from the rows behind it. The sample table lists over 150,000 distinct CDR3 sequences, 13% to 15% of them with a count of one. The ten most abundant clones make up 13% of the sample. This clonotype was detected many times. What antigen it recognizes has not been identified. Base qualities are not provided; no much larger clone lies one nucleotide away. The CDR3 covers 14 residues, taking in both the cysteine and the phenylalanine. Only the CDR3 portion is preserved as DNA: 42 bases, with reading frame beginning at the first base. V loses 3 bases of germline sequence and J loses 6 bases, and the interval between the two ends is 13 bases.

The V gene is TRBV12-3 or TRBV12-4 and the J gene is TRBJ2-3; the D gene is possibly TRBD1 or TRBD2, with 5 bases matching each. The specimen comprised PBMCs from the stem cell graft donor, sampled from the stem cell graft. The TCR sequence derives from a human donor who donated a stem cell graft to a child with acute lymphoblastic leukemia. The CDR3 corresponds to CASSFGTPFDTQYF. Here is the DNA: TGTGCCAGCAGTTTCGGGACCCCCTTCGATACGCAGTATTTT.